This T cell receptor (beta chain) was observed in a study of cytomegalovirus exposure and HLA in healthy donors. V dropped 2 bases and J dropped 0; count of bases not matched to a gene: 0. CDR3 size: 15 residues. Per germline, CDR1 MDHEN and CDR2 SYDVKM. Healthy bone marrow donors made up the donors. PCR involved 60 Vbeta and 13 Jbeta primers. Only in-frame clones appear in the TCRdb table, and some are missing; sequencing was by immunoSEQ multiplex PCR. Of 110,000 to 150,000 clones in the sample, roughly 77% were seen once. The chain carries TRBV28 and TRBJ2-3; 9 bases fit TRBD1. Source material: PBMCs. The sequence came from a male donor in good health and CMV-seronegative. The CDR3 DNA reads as TGTGCCAGCAGTTTAGACAGGGGGAGCACAGATACGCAGTATTTT. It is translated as CASSLDRGSTDTQYF.